This T cell receptor (beta chain) was recorded in a study of regulatory T cells in long-lasting Graves disease. Study in general: Persistent Graves' disease meant over 5 years of antithyroid drugs with positive TSH receptor antibodies. Whole-study findings and limits: Persistent Graves' patients showed a TCR diversity that was lower than that of newly diagnosed ones.

Time point given: persistent/refractory GD, antithyroid drugs over 5 years with positive TRAb. Researchers made the TCR library from RNA that was extracted from PBMCs. Arm-PCR of CDR3 regions with iRepertoire HTBI primers generated TCR beta libraries. TCRdb reprocessed the multiplex PCR reads with MiXCR, giving one entry per CDR3 protein. The sample has a few hundred thousand distinct CDR3 sequences; approximately 23% are singletons. Germline lookup yields CDR1 SNHLY and CDR2 FYNNEI. The CDR3 is made up of 11 amino acids. The V end lost 6 bases, the J end lost 12 bases, and 12 bases lay between the germline ends. The table lists this clonotype with a few counts. Its antigen is unknown.

The source was peripheral blood mononuclear cells (PBMCs), collected when the disease was refractory, from a patient treated with antithyroid drugs. The origin of this receptor is a middle-aged woman with Graves disease. V usage is TRBV2 and J usage is TRBJ2-1, with a possible D match to TRBD2 (5 bases). CDR3 sequence reads: CASRALGGQFF. As DNA, the CDR3 is TGTGCCAGCAGGGCGCTCGGAGGGCAGTTCTTC.